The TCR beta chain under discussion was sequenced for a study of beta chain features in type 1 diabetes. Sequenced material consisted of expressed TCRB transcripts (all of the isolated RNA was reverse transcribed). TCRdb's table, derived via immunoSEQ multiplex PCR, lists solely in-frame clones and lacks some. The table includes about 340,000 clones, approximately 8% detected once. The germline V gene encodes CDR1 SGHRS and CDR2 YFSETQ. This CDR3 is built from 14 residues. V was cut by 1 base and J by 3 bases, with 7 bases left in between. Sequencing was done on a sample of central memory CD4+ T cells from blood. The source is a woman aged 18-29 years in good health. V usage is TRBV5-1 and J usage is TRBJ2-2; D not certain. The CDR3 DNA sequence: TGCGCCAGCAGCTTGTTGGATTACACCGGGGAGCTGTTTTTT. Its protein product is CASSLLDYTGELFF. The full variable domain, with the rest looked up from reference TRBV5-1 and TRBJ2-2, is KAGVTQTPRYLIKTRGQQVTLSCSPISGHRSVSWYQQTPGQGLQFLFEYFSETQRNKGNFPGRFSGRQFSNSRSEMNVSTLELGDSALYLCASSLLDYTGELFFGEGSRLTVL.